Following are 10 T cell receptor beta chains from one sample sequenced in a study of blood T cells in healthy people across ages. Through a sample-barcoded 5' primer and a J-beta primer mix, a second PCR was run for roughly 7 to 11 cycles. MiXCR, applied by TCRdb to the 5' RACE reads, yields one record per CDR3 protein. The top ten clones hold 20% to 25% of a sample with 1.8 million or so distinct CDR3 sequences, roughly 43% of them seen once. The sequencing sample was made of blood. The receptor set was obtained from a human donor in good health.

In this sample, this clonotype turned up a few times. The gene calls are TRBV12-3 or TRBV12-4 and TRBJ2-7; 10 positions agree with TRBD1. After removal of 2 bases from V and 5 bases from J, the junction contained 6 bases not matched to a gene. The CDR3 runs 15 residues. As DNA, the CDR3 is TGTGCCAGCAGTTTATTCGACAGGGGGCAAGACGAGCAGTACTTC. Protein product: CASSLFDRGQDEQYF.

The chain is built from TRBV5-1 and TRBJ2-1; D is unclear. The CDR3 spans 16 residues. V gave up 0 bases and J gave up 0 bases, with 10 bases separating them. Per the germline V gene, CDR1 is SGHRS and CDR2 is YFSETQ. In DNA form, the CDR3 reads TGCGCCAGCAGCTTGGTCGGGTTGTTCTCCTACAATGAGCAGTTCTTC. Amino acid sequence: CASSLVGLFSYNEQFF.

The sample holds a few counts of this clonotype. V and J are TRBV12-3 or TRBV12-4 and TRBJ2-5, with D maybe TRBD2 (6 bases). The V end lost 1 base, the J end lost 11 bases, and 20 bases lay between the germline ends. The CDR3 extends over 15 amino acids. CDR3 sequence (DNA): TGTGCCAGCAGTTTAGATGAGGTGCGGGGTAGGGAGCAGTACTTC. The encoded protein is CASSLDEVRGREQYF.

This clonotype was recorded once. The rearrangement uses TRBV7-2 and TRBJ2-5, with D possibly matching TRBD1 (5 bases). The V end lost 5 bases, the J end lost 4 bases, and 14 bases lay between the germline ends. There are 14 residues in the CDR3. CDR1 and CDR2 from the germline V gene are SGHTA and FQGNSA. The CDR3 is CASSQGVASETQYF. Written as DNA, the CDR3 is TGTGCCAGCAGCCAAGGGGTAGCTTCAGAGACCCAGTACTTC.

The chain links TRBV5-1 to TRBJ2-4; TRBD1 or TRBD2 may be the D gene (5 bases each). TRBJ2-7 explains the end of the DNA better; the J call may be wrong. Germline loops: CDR1 SGHRS, CDR2 YFSETQ. The CDR3 sequence is 15 residues long. In DNA, the CDR3 is TGCGCCAGCAGCTTGGAGGGTGGGACGCTGGACGAGCAGTACTTC. Protein sequence: CASSLEGGTLDEQYF.

This clonotype was seen many times. The chain joins TRBV7-2 to TRBJ2-3; no clear D. Trimming removed 5 bases from V and 2 bases from J, with 5 bases in between. The CDR3 contains 12 residues. Germline loops: CDR1 SGHTA, CDR2 FQGNSA. Here the CDR3 reads CASSRITDTQYF. The DNA of the CDR3 is TGTGCCAGCAGCCGAATCACAGATACGCAGTATTTT.

The chain links TRBV24-1 to TRBJ2-3; 9 positions match TRBD1. The trim removed 4 bases at V and 4 bases at J, leaving 5 bases unmatched. The CDR3 loop spans 15 amino acids. Per the germline V gene, CDR1 is KGHDR and CDR2 is SFDVKD. The CDR3 DNA follows: TGTGCCACCAGTGAAACAGGGGGCATCTCAGATACGCAGTATTTT. Its translation: CATSETGGISDTQYF.

This chain joins TRBV7-2 and TRBJ1-6, with a weak D call TRBD1 (6 bases). Per germline, CDR1 SGHTA and CDR2 FQGNSA. V lost 5 bases to trimming and J lost 6 bases, with 14 bases between them. The CDR3 is 15 amino acids. The CDR3 coding sequence is TGTGCCAGCAGCCCCTCGGGGGCGAGTAATTCACCCCTCCACTTT. This codes for CASSPSGASNSPLHF.

This clonotype was seen a few times. The rearrangement links TRBV7-9 to TRBJ2-4; either TRBD1 or TRBD2 may fit D (5 bases each). Germline V lookup: CDR1 SEHNR, CDR2 FQNEAQ (reference sequence). V was pared by 1 base and J by 7 bases, with 11 bases between. The CDR3 spans 14 residues. In DNA, the CDR3 is TGTGCCAGCAGCTTAGTGGGTGGGACGAACATTCAGTACTTC. It yields the protein CASSLVGGTNIQYF.

This chain joins TRBV7-3 and TRBJ2-3; 7 nucleotides match TRBD2. This CDR3 region has 16 residues. The V segment lost 5 bases and the J segment 3 bases; nucleotides outside the gene matches: 11. From germline, CDR1 is SGHTA and CDR2 FQGTGA. CDR3 nucleotide sequence: TGTGCCAGCAGCCCGAGGATCGGCGGGGGAACAGATACGCAGTATTTT. Its protein product is CASSPRIGGGTDTQYF.